The 14 T cell receptor beta chains presented below share a single source sample, sequenced in a study of early T cells in non-severe SARS-CoV-2 infection. TCRdb processed the 5' RACE reads anew with MiXCR; each CDR3 protein has one entry. The sample consists of more than 65,000 distinct CDR3 sequences, roughly 4.8% of them appearing once. The source material was whole blood, sampled at baseline. These receptors came from an adult who was a healthcare worker with PCR-confirmed SARS-CoV-2 infection or an uninfected control (not recorded which). The donor label of this sample is uncertain.

V is TRBV5-6 and J is TRBJ1-3; possible D gene TRBD1, 6 bases. The CDR3 runs to 17 residues. Per the germline V gene, CDR1 is SGHDT and CDR2 is YYEEEE. V lost 0 bases, J lost 1 base, and 14 bases lay in between. The CDR3 bases are TGTGCCAGCAGCTTGGTCGGGGGGCTGCTATCTGGAAACACCATATATTTT. The encoded protein is CASSLVGGLLSGNTIYF.

This clonotype was observed at least ten times. The J gene is TRBJ2-4, the V gene TRBV5-5; tentatively, D is TRBD1 (5 bases). The CDR3 is 14 residues long. Germline V gene data show CDR1 as SGHKS and CDR2 as YYEKEE (reference sequence). The V gene lost 2 bases and the J gene lost 3 bases, with 9 bases spanning the gap. CDR3 sequence reads: CASSFDQGKNIQYF. CDR3 coding DNA: TGTGCCAGCAGCTTTGATCAGGGCAAAAACATTCAGTACTTC.

This clonotype came up many times. This sequence joins TRBV7-9 and TRBJ1-5, with D maybe TRBD1 (5 bases). The ends were cut back, 3 bases at V and 0 bases at J, with 12 bases in the middle. The CDR3 has 16 amino acids. Germline V lookup: CDR1 SEHNR, CDR2 FQNEAQ (reference sequence). Written as DNA, the CDR3 is TGTGCCAGCAGCTTGGACGGGACGGCTAGCAATCAGCCCCAGCATTTT. Translation: CASSLDGTASNQPQHF.

V usage is TRBV6-2 or TRBV6-3 and J usage is TRBJ2-2; 8 bases fit TRBD2. CDR3 length: 18 residues. Germline trimming cut 3 bases from V and 0 bases from J; bases unmatched to any gene: 9. CDR1 and CDR2 (germline): MNHEY, SVGEGT. The CDR3 bases are TGTGCCAGCAGTTATCCCCCCAGCGGGGGTTCGAACACCGGGGAGCTGTTTTTT. This encodes CASSYPPSGGSNTGELFF.

This chain's CDR3 is CASSPLAGGPDTQYF. CDR3 DNA: TGTGCCAGCAGCCCGCTAGCGGGGGGGCCAGATACGCAGTATTTT. The chain has TRBV3-1 and TRBJ2-3; 12 positions match TRBD2. J was trimmed by 4 bases and V by 4 bases; bases with no gene match: 3. This CDR3 contains 15 residues. Germline CDR1 and CDR2: LGHDT and YNNKEL (reference sequence).

This clonotype was counted between two and nine times. This rearrangement joins TRBV7-2 to TRBJ1-4; the match to TRBD1 covers 7 bases. CDR3 length: 15 residues. V trimming: 2 bases; J trimming: 5 bases; junction bases outside the gene matches: 5. Germline lookup yields CDR1 SGHTA and CDR2 FQGNSA. The CDR3 DNA reads as TGTGCCAGCAGCTTATGGTCAGGGGGGAATGAAAAACTGTTTTTT. Its translation is CASSLWSGGNEKLFF.

The chain employs TRBV7-3 and TRBJ2-4; tentatively, D is TRBD2 (6 bases). V gave up 8 bases and J gave up 7 bases, with 15 bases separating them. The CDR3 covers 13 residues. In germline, CDR1 is SGHTA, CDR2 FQGTGA. The CDR3 region is CASSFGGDNIQYF. For the CDR3, the DNA is TGTGCCAGCTCCTTTGGCGGGGATAACATTCAGTACTTC.

This clonotype was counted many times. The chain couples TRBV11-2 to TRBJ2-7, with 7 bases aligning to TRBD1. Germline-derived CDR1 and CDR2 are SGHAT and FQNNGV. CDR3 length equals 14 residues. The V gene end was trimmed by 3 bases and the J gene end by 0 bases; junction bases not matched to a gene: 2. This CDR3 is CASSFGTDSYEQYF. CDR3 DNA: TGTGCCAGCAGCTTCGGGACAGACTCCTACGAGCAGTACTTC.

This clonotype was counted a few times. The chain combines TRBV5-4 with TRBJ2-7; D might be TRBD2 (5 bases). The length of the CDR3 is 13 residues. Germline V gene sequence: CDR1 SGHNT, CDR2 YYREEE (reference sequence). Trimming removed 2 bases from V and 6 bases from J, with 12 bases in between. The CDR3 DNA reads as TGTGCCAGCAGCTTAACCGGGATAGGCGAGCAGTACTTC. The encoded protein is CASSLTGIGEQYF.

The chain employs TRBV2 and TRBJ2-2, with D perhaps given as TRBD1 or TRBD2 (5 bases each). The CDR3 runs to 16 residues. The germline gives CDR1 SNHLY, CDR2 FYNNEI. V was clipped by 2 bases and J by 1 base, with 11 bases between them. This CDR3 reads CASSERSGGNTGELFF. As DNA, the CDR3 is TGTGCCAGCAGTGAAAGAAGTGGGGGGAACACCGGGGAGCTGTTTTTT.

Many counts were recorded for this clonotype. The gene calls are TRBV10-3 and TRBJ1-3; weak D call: TRBD1 (5 bases). The CDR3 length is 13 residues. Germline CDR1 is ENHRY and CDR2 is SYGVKD. Trimming removed 0 bases from V and 7 bases from J, with 7 bases in between. The chain's CDR3 is CAISESSGNTIYF. Here the CDR3 DNA reads TGTGCCATCAGTGAGTCTTCAGGGAACACCATATATTTT.

There are a few counts of this clonotype. The genes are TRBV11-3 and TRBJ2-1; TRBD2 agrees at 8 bases. The CDR3 runs 17 residues. Germline-derived CDR1 and CDR2 are SGHNT and YENEEA. V lost 4 bases to trimming and J lost 0 bases; unmatched junction nucleotides: 8. CDR3 region: CASSSGGAMSSYNEQFF. DNA for the CDR3: TGTGCCAGCAGCTCCGGGGGGGCTATGAGCTCCTACAATGAGCAGTTCTTC. Together with reference TRBV11-3 and TRBJ2-1, the CDR3 gives the full variable domain: EAGVVQSPRYKIIEKKQPVAFWCNPISGHNTLYWYLQNLGQGPELLIRYENEEAVDDSQLPKDRFSAERLKGVDSTLKIQPAELGDSAVYLCASSSGGAMSSYNEQFFGPGTRLTVL.

This clonotype was seen many times. The rearrangement uses TRBV6-5 and TRBJ2-1; TRBD1 matches at 7 bases. V was pared by 7 bases and J by 7 bases, with 7 bases of the junction left unmatched. The CDR3 extends over 13 amino acids. CDR1 is MNHEY and CDR2 is SVGAGI in the germline V gene. CDR3 sequence: CASMRQGRNEQFF. The CDR3 DNA reads as TGTGCCAGCATGAGACAGGGAAGAAATGAGCAGTTCTTC.

At least ten counts were recorded for this clonotype. This rearrangement joins TRBV27 to TRBJ1-5, with D unresolved. Germline V gene data show CDR1 as MNHEY and CDR2 as SMNVEV (reference sequence). Trimming left V 2 bases short and J 4 bases short, with 6 bases between. The CDR3 is made up of 13 amino acids. For the CDR3, the DNA is TGTGCCAGCAGTTTAGAACGGAATCAGCCCCAGCATTTT. Protein product: CASSLERNQPQHF.